The clone carrying this T cell receptor beta chain was seen a single time. These data belong to a study of blood T cell repertoires in COVID-19. For the study at large: From the United States, Italy and Spain came samples of acute and convalescent COVID-19. Sources were T cells, B-cell-depleted T cells, or PBMCs; the material itself was cDNA or gDNA.

Repertoires were generated with immunoSEQ multiplex PCR, while TCRdb's copy carries only in-frame clones and drops some. The table lists around 290,000 clones, approximately 90% of them singletons. Membership in each cohort depended on participant-reported clinical history. Input material: PBMCs or T cells enriched from blood (not recorded which). This receptor was taken from a woman aged 55-70 years in a cohort exposed to, infected with or recovered from COVID-19 (not recorded which).

CDR3 sequence: CASSQTSGKGFF. In DNA form, the CDR3 reads TGTGCCAGCAGCCAGACTAGCGGGAAGGGGTTCTTC. The rearrangement links TRBV3-1 (or the pseudogene TRBV3-2) to TRBJ2-1; 11 bases are shared with TRBD2. In germline, CDR1 is LGHDT, CDR2 YNNKEL (reference sequence). V gave up 3 bases and J gave up 15 bases; unmatched junction bases: 4. The CDR3 spans 12 residues.